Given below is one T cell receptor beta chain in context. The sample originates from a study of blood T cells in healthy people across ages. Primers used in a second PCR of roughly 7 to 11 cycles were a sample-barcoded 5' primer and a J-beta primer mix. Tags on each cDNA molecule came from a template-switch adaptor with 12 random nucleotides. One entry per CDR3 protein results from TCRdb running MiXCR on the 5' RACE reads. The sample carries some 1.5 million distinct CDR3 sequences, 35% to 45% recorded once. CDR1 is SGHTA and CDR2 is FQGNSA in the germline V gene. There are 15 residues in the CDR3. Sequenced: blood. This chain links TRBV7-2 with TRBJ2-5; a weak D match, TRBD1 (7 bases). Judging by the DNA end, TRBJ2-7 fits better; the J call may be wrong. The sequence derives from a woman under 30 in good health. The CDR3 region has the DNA TGTGCCAGCAGCCCGACTAGGGGACAGAACTACGAGCAGTACTTC. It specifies CASSPTRGQNYEQYF.